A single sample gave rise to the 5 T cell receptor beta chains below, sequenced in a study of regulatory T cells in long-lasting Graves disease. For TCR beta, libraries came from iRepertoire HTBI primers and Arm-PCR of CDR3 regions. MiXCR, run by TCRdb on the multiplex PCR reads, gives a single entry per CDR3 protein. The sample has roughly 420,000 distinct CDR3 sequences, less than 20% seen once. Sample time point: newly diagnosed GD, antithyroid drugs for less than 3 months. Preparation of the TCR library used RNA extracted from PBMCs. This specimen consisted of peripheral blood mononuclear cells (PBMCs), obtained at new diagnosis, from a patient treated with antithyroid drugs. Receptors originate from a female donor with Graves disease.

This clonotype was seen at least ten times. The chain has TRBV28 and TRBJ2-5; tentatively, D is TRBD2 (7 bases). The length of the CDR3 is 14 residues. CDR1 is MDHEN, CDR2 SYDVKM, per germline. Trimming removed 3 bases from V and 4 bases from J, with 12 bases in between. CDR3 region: CASSFRGARETQYF. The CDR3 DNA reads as TGTGCCAGCAGTTTCCGGGGGGCGCGAGAGACCCAGTACTTC.

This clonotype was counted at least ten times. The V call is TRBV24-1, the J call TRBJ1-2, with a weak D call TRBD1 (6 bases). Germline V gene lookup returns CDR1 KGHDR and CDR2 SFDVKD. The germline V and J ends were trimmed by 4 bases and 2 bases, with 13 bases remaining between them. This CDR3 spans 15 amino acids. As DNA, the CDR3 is TGTGCCACCAGTGAAAAGACAGGAACGAACTATGGCTACACCTTC. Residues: CATSEKTGTNYGYTF.

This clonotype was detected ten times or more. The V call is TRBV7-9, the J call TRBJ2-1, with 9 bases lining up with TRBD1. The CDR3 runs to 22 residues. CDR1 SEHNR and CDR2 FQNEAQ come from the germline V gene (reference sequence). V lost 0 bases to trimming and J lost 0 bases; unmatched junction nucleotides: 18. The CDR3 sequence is CASSLAPGQGWLSFFSYNEQFF. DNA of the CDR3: TGTGCCAGCAGCTTAGCCCCCGGACAGGGGTGGCTGTCCTTCTTCTCCTACAATGAGCAGTTCTTC.

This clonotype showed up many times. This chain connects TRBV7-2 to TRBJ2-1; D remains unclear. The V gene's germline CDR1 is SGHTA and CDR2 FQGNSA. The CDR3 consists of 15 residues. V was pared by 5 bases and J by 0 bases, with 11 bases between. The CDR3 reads CASSHDSFSYNEQFF. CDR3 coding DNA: TGTGCCAGCAGCCATGACTCCTTCTCCTACAATGAGCAGTTCTTC.

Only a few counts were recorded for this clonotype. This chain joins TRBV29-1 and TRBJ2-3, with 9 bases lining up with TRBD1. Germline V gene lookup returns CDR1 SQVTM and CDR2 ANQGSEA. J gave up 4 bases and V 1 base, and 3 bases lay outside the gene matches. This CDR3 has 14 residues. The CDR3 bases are TGCAGCGTTGAAGCCGGGACAGGGCCAGATACGCAGTATTTT. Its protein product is CSVEAGTGPDTQYF.